This T cell receptor beta chain was recorded in a study of cytomegalovirus exposure and HLA in healthy donors. For the study at large: Early released data had around 79 million unique TCRs, all coming from HLA-typed donors. Study results and limitations: Among immune exposure information, only CMV serostatus was available. The study reported that TCR beta sequences accurately predicted HLA-A and HLA-B alleles in most subjects.

For this clone: The target antigen is unknown.

All the people who gave samples were healthy bone marrow donors. The CDR3 loop spans 15 amino acids. Trimming left V 4 bases short and J 5 bases short, with 15 bases between. CDR1 and CDR2 from the germline V gene are KGHSH and LQKENI. Primers included in the PCR were 60 Vbeta and 13 Jbeta primers. Produced via immunoSEQ multiplex PCR; TCRdb's table is partial and in-frame only. The sample holds some 120,000 clones; about 74% are singletons and the top ten take about 6%. The gene calls are TRBV18 and TRBJ1-5; possibly TRBD1 for D (5 bases). This receptor was taken from a woman between 50 and 59 years old in good health and CMV-seropositive. The sequencing input was PBMCs. CDR3 sequence reads: CASSRAQGVDQPQHF. CDR3 sequence (DNA): TGTGCCAGCTCACGAGCCCAGGGTGTGGATCAGCCCCAGCATTTT.